A single sample is the source of the 28 T cell receptor beta chains below, sequenced in a study of blood T cell repertoires in COVID-19. The assay was immunoSEQ multiplex PCR, and TCRdb's table has in-frame clones only and misses some. The sample has 150,000 to 200,000 clones, 82% seen once. Sequences were obtained from peripheral blood. These TCRs come from a woman in her 70s with acute or convalescent COVID-19.

The chain joins TRBV27 to TRBJ2-1, with D possibly being TRBD2 (6 bases). CDR3 length equals 14 residues. Germline CDR1 reads MNHEY; CDR2 reads SMNVEV (reference sequence). V lost 3 bases and J 3 bases, leaving 9 bases between the germline ends. The CDR3 loop reads CASSLYSGYNEQFF. In DNA, the CDR3 is TGTGCCAGCAGTTTGTATAGCGGCTACAATGAGCAGTTCTTC.

This clone occurred a few times. DNA of the CDR3: TGTGCCAGCAGCTCTACAGGGGGTGGGGACACTGAAGCTTTCTTT. This translates into CASSSTGGGDTEAFF. The chain combines TRBV7-2 with TRBJ1-1; 8 positions match TRBD1. Germline assignment: CDR1 SGHTA and CDR2 FQGNSA. The V gene end was trimmed by 4 bases and the J gene end by 3 bases; junction bases not matched to a gene: 7. The length of the CDR3 is 15 residues.

The chain joins TRBV9 to TRBJ2-3, with a possible D match to TRBD2 (5 bases). CDR3 length: 17 residues. Trimming took off 6 bases at V and 0 bases at J, with 20 bases between the two ends. Germline V CDR1 and CDR2: SGDLS, YYNGEE. This CDR3 reads CASNPGILALSTDTQYF. Written as DNA, the CDR3 is TGTGCCAGCAACCCAGGCATCCTAGCACTAAGCACAGATACGCAGTATTTT.

V and J are TRBV10-3 and TRBJ2-1; 7 bases are shared with TRBD1. CDR1 is ENHRY and CDR2 is SYGVKD in the germline V gene. Germline trimming cut 6 bases from V and 5 bases from J; bases unmatched to any gene: 10. The CDR3 is made up of 15 amino acids. This chain's CDR3 is CAISPGTALNNEQFF. CDR3 DNA sequence: TGTGCCATCAGCCCCGGGACAGCGCTTAACAATGAGCAGTTCTTC.

The J gene is TRBJ1-6, the V gene TRBV6-2 or TRBV6-3; no definite D call. Trimming stripped 6 bases from V and 10 bases from J, with 16 bases between. Germline V gives CDR1 MNHEY, CDR2 SVGEGT. CDR3 length: 14 residues. This CDR3 is CASSPPPGGSPLHF. CDR3 DNA sequence: TGTGCCAGCAGCCCCCCTCCCGGAGGATCACCCCTCCACTTT.

CDR3 sequence (DNA): TGTGCCACCAGTGACCCTGGACAGGGTGATAGGTACAATGAGCAGTTCTTC. Protein sequence: CATSDPGQGDRYNEQFF. The V and J genes are TRBV24-1 and TRBJ2-1; 8 positions agree with TRBD1. CDR3 length: 17 residues. V was clipped by 4 bases and J by 4 bases; unmatched bases: 11. CDR1 and CDR2 from the germline V gene are KGHDR and SFDVKD.

This chain uses TRBV5-1 with TRBJ1-1; D is perhaps TRBD1 (5 bases). V was pared by 5 bases and J by 1 base, with 12 bases between. This CDR3 spans 14 amino acids. CDR1 is SGHRS, CDR2 YFSETQ, per germline. The CDR3 region has the DNA TGCGCCAGCAGTGTACCCCAGGGGAACACTGAAGCTTTCTTT. Its protein is CASSVPQGNTEAFF.

V usage is TRBV4-1 and J usage is TRBJ2-3; 15 bases agree with TRBD2. CDR3 length equals 17 residues. Trimming took 1 base from V and 4 from J; bases not matched to a gene: 3. The germline V gene has CDR1 MGHRA and CDR2 YSYEKL. Here the CDR3 reads CASSQAGTSGRPDTQYF. The CDR3 nucleotides read TGCGCCAGCAGCCAAGCTGGGACTAGCGGGAGGCCAGATACGCAGTATTTT.

This chain's CDR3 is CASSWGGLWDYEQYF. The CDR3 nucleotides read TGCGCCAGCAGCTGGGGGGGACTATGGGACTACGAGCAGTACTTC. J is TRBJ2-7 and V is TRBV5-1; TRBD2 matches 7 bases. V was clipped by 3 bases and J by 3 bases; unmatched bases: 9. In germline, CDR1 is SGHRS, CDR2 YFSETQ. CDR3 length: 15 residues.

This clone was picked up one time. V gene TRBV5-6 combines with J gene TRBJ1-1; D not resolved. With 0 bases removed from V and 4 bases from J, the gap between germline ends came to 10 bases. Germline-derived CDR1 and CDR2 are SGHDT and YYEEEE. The CDR3 is 14 amino acids. CDR3 sequence (DNA): TGTGCCAGCAGCTTGGTGACGGGAGGCACTGAAGCTTTCTTT. This translates into CASSLVTGGTEAFF.

The chain carries TRBV29-1 and TRBJ2-5, with 8 bases lining up with TRBD2. CDR3 length: 13 residues. With V trimmed by 5 bases and J by 5 bases, 7 bases remained unmatched. Germline CDR1 and CDR2: SQVTM and ANQGSEA. For the CDR3, the DNA is TGCAGCGTTATACGGGGGGGCCGGGAGACCCAGTACTTC. It translates to CSVIRGGRETQYF. Full variable domain (missing parts from reference TRBV29-1 and TRBJ2-5): SAVISQKPSRDICQRGTSLTIQCQVDSQVTMMFWYRQQPGQSLTLIATANQGSEATYESGFVIDKFPISRPNLTFSTLTVSNMSPEDSSIYLCSVIRGGRETQYFGPGTRLLVL.

This clone was counted only a few times. The V gene is TRBV6-5, the J gene TRBJ1-1, with TRBD1 matching 7 bases. This CDR3 contains 13 residues. Germline V CDR1 and CDR2: MNHEY, SVGAGI. The ends lost 6 bases at V and 3 bases at J; junction bases unmatched: 4. CDR3 protein: CASSPGQYTEAFF. The DNA for the CDR3 is TGTGCCAGCAGCCCGGGACAGTACACTGAAGCTTTCTTT.

The chain links TRBV19 to TRBJ1-2, with 8 positions matching TRBD1. Germline V CDR1 and CDR2: LNHDA, SQIVND (reference sequence). The CDR3 consists of 14 residues. Losses at the gene ends were 6 bases for V and 5 bases for J; bases not matched to a gene: 8. The CDR3, as DNA: TGTGCCAGTAGCGACAGGGGCTCAAGGTATGGCTACACCTTC. Its translation: CASSDRGSRYGYTF.

The V gene is TRBV3-1 (or the pseudogene TRBV3-2), the J gene TRBJ1-2, with D tentatively TRBD1 (6 bases). There are 15 residues in the CDR3. Trimming cost V 0 bases and J 8 bases, with 16 bases left between them. Germline loops: CDR1 LGHDT, CDR2 YNNKEL (reference sequence). This CDR3 reads CASSQDSWGPGGYTF. CDR3 nucleotide sequence: TGTGCCAGCAGCCAAGATTCTTGGGGGCCCGGAGGCTACACCTTC.

Here the CDR3 reads CAWSVSDNSPLHF. CDR3 DNA sequence: TGTGCCTGGAGTGTTTCTGATAATTCACCCCTCCACTTT. This chain uses TRBV30 with TRBJ1-6; D is uncertain. This CDR3 contains 13 residues. Trimming shortened V by 0 bases and J by 5 bases, and 5 bases separated the two germline ends. In germline, CDR1 is GTSNPN, CDR2 SVGIG (reference sequence).

As DNA, the CDR3 is TGCGCCAGCAGCTCGCCCCTTATGGCGGGAGGGCACAATGAGCAGTTCTTC. This sequence encodes CASSSPLMAGGHNEQFF. The chain joins TRBV5-1 to TRBJ2-1; TRBD2 agrees at 9 bases. V lost 3 bases and J lost 5; bases outside the gene matches: 12. This CDR3 is built from 17 residues. CDR1 and CDR2 from the germline V gene are SGHRS and YFSETQ.

The chain joins TRBV3-1 (or the pseudogene TRBV3-2) to TRBJ2-3; possibly TRBD1 for D (6 bases). CDR3 size: 15 residues. V lost 5 bases and J lost 6, with 18 bases in between. Germline CDR1 and CDR2: LGHDT and YNNKEL (reference sequence). The CDR3 coding sequence is TGTGCCAGCAGCAACCTCGGGACATCTCTGGATACGCAGTATTTT. It codes for CASSNLGTSLDTQYF.

The chain uses TRBV15 and TRBJ2-5, with TRBD1 as a possible D gene (5 bases). Germline-derived CDR1 and CDR2 are LNHNV and YYDKDF (reference sequence). The V gene lost 3 bases and the J gene lost 2 bases, with 13 bases spanning the gap. This CDR3 is 15 amino acids long. For the CDR3, the DNA is TGTGCCACCAGCAGCCGTCAGACAGATCAAGAGACCCAGTACTTC. It yields the protein CATSSRQTDQETQYF.

This rearrangement joins TRBV5-1 to TRBJ1-4; D is unclear. The V end was cut by 0 bases, the J end by 8 bases, with 14 bases between. The CDR3 sequence is 15 residues long. Germline assignment: CDR1 SGHRS and CDR2 YFSETQ. CDR3 sequence (DNA): TGCGCCAGCAGCTTGGAGGGTCGGGGTTGGGAAAAACTGTTTTTT. It codes for CASSLEGRGWEKLFF.

On this clone itself: Other DNA variants within this sample encode the same CDR3. The J gene is TRBJ1-1, the V gene TRBV5-8; D is possibly TRBD1 (6 bases). CDR3 length: 16 amino acids. Germline CDR1 SGHTS, CDR2 YDEGEE. The germline V and J ends were trimmed by 7 bases and 0 bases, with 19 bases remaining between them. The chain's CDR3 is CASGGPGGGLNTEAFF. DNA for the CDR3: TGTGCCAGCGGGGGCCCGGGAGGAGGACTGAACACTGAAGCTTTCTTT.

V is TRBV7-2 and J is TRBJ2-5, with TRBD2 as a possible D gene (6 bases). This CDR3 is 15 amino acids long. In germline, CDR1 is SGHTA, CDR2 FQGNSA. The V end was cut by 2 bases, the J end by 1 base, with 11 bases between. This CDR3 is CASSLNAGSQETQYF. The DNA for the CDR3 is TGTGCCAGCAGCTTAAACGCGGGGTCCCAAGAGACCCAGTACTTC.

The V gene is TRBV7-2, the J gene TRBJ2-2; D unresolved. This CDR3 region has 14 residues. Germline CDR1 is SGHTA and CDR2 is FQGNSA. Trimming removed 1 base from V and 1 base from J, with 4 bases in between. DNA for the CDR3: TGTGCCAGCAGCTTAGGACAGAACACCGGGGAGCTGTTTTTT. Translation: CASSLGQNTGELFF.

The V gene is TRBV9, the J gene TRBJ2-3; 7 positions agree with TRBD2. V shed 3 bases and J 0 bases; nucleotides not matched to a gene: 10. The CDR3 totals 17 residues. Germline values: CDR1 SGDLS, CDR2 YYNGEE. The CDR3 DNA reads TGTGCCAGCAGCGCCGGGAGAGCGGGGCTGAGCACAGATACGCAGTATTTT. Translating it yields CASSAGRAGLSTDTQYF.

The chain is built from TRBV30 and TRBJ2-7; D might be TRBD2 (5 bases). The V end lost 0 bases, the J end lost 9 bases, and 12 bases lay between the germline ends. Germline V lookup: CDR1 GTSNPN, CDR2 SVGIG (reference sequence). CDR3 length: 12 residues. The CDR3 DNA reads as TGTGCCTGGAGTGTACTCACGGGAATGCAGTACTTC. Protein: CAWSVLTGMQYF.

V usage is TRBV25-1 and J usage is TRBJ2-3, with TRBD2 matching 7 bases. J gave up 2 bases and V 4 bases, and 6 bases lay outside the gene matches. In germline, CDR1 is MGHDK, CDR2 SYGVNS. The CDR3 totals 15 residues. CDR3 sequence: CASSVGGGLTDTQYF. The DNA of the CDR3 is TGTGCCAGCAGTGTGGGGGGAGGGCTCACAGATACGCAGTATTTT.

The chain employs TRBV15 and TRBJ2-7; TRBD1 matches at 11 bases. The CDR3 runs to 15 residues. V lost 0 bases, J lost 7 bases, and 5 bases stayed unmatched. CDR1 is LNHNV, CDR2 YYDKDF, per germline (reference sequence). The CDR3 loop is CATSRDGTGGEEQYF. The CDR3 nucleotides read TGTGCCACCAGCAGAGATGGGACAGGGGGAGAGGAGCAGTACTTC.

The chain carries TRBV7-2 and TRBJ1-6; D gene ambiguous. Trimming took 1 base from V and 0 from J, leaving 10 bases between them. The germline CDR1 and CDR2 sequences are SGHTA and FQGNSA. The CDR3 is 17 amino acids. Here the CDR3 DNA reads TGTGCCAGCAGCTTAGGAAGGAGGAGCTCCTATAATTCACCCCTCCACTTT. Its translation: CASSLGRRSSYNSPLHF.

Comments on this clone: This CDR3 is also generated by other DNA sequences in the sample. V gene TRBV7-9 combines with J gene TRBJ1-5, with D perhaps matching TRBD1 (6 bases). This CDR3 has 15 residues. The V end lost 1 base, the J end lost 2 bases, and 9 bases lay between the germline ends. Germline V CDR1 and CDR2: SEHNR, FQNEAQ (reference sequence). The CDR3 here is CASSLEGGGNQPQHF. The CDR3 nucleotides are TGTGCCAGCAGCTTAGAAGGGGGTGGCAATCAGCCCCAGCATTTT.